This T cell receptor beta chain was sequenced for a study of T cells after yellow fever vaccination. Study-wide findings and caveats: Clones from primary vaccination mostly reappeared after the booster (approximately 95% CD4, roughly 87% CD8). Abundant contaminating clonotypes from the bulk population could appear in FACS-sorted repertoires. A weaker secondary response peaked on day 5, the primary on day 15.

CDR1 MNHNS and CDR2 SASEGT come from the germline V gene. Trimming took 5 bases from V and 9 from J, leaving 11 bases between them. The CDR3 sequence is 13 residues long. Only a few counts were recorded for this clonotype. Its antigen remains unknown. For TCR, cDNA came from 5'RACE template switching, which added a universal primer site and UMIs. TCRdb ran MiXCR on the 5' RACE reads and lists one entry per CDR3 protein. The sample includes roughly 300,000 distinct CDR3 sequences, around 7% seen only once; the top ten take 15% to 20%. The V call is TRBV6-1, the J call TRBJ1-6; D call uncertain. The sample was PBMCs, taken about 41 days after the first yellow fever vaccination. The clonotype was recovered from a man aged 18 to 29 who received the YFV17D yellow fever vaccine. The CDR3 DNA reads as TGTGCCAGCAGTCCCCACTTGCGTTCACCCCTCCACTTT. It translates to CASSPHLRSPLHF.